This TCR beta chain was found in a study of blood T cell repertoires in COVID-19. Across the whole study: In each case, the material was cDNA or gDNA derived from T cells, B-cell-depleted T cells, or PBMCs.

Deletions cut 6 bases from V and 6 bases from J, with 14 bases between. The CDR3 is 13 amino acids. CDR1 is LNHDA, CDR2 SQIVND, per germline (reference sequence). Original handling: Estimation of nucleated cell counts was performed using reference gene primer amplification. The data were produced by immunoSEQ multiplex PCR, yet TCRdb's version contains in-frame clones alone and is incomplete. That table supplies the V and J calls and clone size; D and trimming were determined from the DNA. The profile shows roughly 180,000 clones, around four fifths of them singletons. The sample consisted of peripheral blood. The chain has TRBV19 and TRBJ1-1, with no clear D. The receptor was isolated from a woman aged 30 to 39 with acute or convalescent COVID-19. The chain's CDR3 is CASSFYRNPEAFF. CDR3 DNA sequence: TGTGCCAGTAGCTTCTACAGAAACCCTGAAGCTTTCTTT.